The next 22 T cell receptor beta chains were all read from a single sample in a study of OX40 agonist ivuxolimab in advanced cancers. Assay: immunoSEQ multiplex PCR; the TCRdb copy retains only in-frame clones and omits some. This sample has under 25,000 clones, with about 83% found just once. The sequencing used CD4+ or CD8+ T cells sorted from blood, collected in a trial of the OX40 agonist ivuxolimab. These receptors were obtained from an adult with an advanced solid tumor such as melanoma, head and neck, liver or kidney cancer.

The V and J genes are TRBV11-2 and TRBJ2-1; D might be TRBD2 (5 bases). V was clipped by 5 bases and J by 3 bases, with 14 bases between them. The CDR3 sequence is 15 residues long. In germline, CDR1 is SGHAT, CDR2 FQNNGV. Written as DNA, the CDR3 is TGTGCCAGCAGCGACCTTTTCGGGATCTACAATGAGCAGTTCTTC. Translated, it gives CASSDLFGIYNEQFF.

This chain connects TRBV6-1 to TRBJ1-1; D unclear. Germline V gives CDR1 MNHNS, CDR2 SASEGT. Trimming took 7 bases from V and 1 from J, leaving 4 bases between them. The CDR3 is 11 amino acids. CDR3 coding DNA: TGTGCCAGCACCGAGAACACTGAAGCTTTCTTT. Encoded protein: CASTENTEAFF.

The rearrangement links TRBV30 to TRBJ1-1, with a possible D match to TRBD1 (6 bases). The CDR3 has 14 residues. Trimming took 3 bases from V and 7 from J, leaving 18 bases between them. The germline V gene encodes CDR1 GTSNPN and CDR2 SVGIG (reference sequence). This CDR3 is CAWRLPGGRDEAFF. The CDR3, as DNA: TGTGCCTGGAGGCTCCCCGGGGGCAGGGATGAAGCTTTCTTT.

The CDR3, as DNA: TGTGCCAGCAGCCGGGACGGACCTTACAATCAGCCCCAGCATTTT. Translating it yields CASSRDGPYNQPQHF. The chain employs TRBV7-9 and TRBJ1-5; maybe TRBD1 (5 bases). The CDR3 consists of 15 residues. Germline assignment: CDR1 SEHNR and CDR2 FQNEAQ (reference sequence). Trimming removed 5 bases from V and 3 bases from J, with 14 bases in between.

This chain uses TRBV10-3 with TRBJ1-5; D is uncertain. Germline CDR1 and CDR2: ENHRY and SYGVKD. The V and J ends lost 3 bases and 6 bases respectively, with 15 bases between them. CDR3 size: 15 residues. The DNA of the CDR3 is TGTGCCATCAGTGACCTCAACCCCTTACGTCAGCCCCAGCATTTT. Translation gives CAISDLNPLRQPQHF.

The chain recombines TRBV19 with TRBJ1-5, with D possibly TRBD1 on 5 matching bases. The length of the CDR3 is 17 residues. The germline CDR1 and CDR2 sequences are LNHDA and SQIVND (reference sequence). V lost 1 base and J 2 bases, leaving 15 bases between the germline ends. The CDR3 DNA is TGTGCCAGTAGTATAGGGCTGGGGGTGAGTCGCAATCAGCCCCAGCATTTT. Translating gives CASSIGLGVSRNQPQHF.

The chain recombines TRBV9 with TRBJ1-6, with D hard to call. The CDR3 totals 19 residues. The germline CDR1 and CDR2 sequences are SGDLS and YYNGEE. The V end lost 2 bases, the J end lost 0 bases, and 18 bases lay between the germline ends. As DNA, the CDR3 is TGTGCCAGCAGCGTCAGGCCAGAGCCGCCAAGCTCCTATAATTCACCCCTCCACTTT. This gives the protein CASSVRPEPPSSYNSPLHF.

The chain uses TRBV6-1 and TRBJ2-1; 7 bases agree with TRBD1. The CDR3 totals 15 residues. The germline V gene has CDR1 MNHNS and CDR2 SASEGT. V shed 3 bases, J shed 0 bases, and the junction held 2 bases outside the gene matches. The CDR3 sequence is CASSDRGSSYNEQFF. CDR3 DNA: TGTGCCAGCAGTGACAGGGGGAGCTCCTACAATGAGCAGTTCTTC.

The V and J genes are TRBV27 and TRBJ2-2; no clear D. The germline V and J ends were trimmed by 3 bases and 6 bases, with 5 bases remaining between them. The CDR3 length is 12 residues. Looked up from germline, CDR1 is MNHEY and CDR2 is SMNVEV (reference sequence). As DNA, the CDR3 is TGTGCCAGCAGTTTTCCGTCCGGGGAGCTGTTTTTT. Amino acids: CASSFPSGELFF.

CDR3 amino acids: CASSLLRTEAFF. The CDR3 DNA reads TGTGCCAGCAGTTTATTGCGCACTGAAGCTTTCTTT. The chain carries TRBV28 and TRBJ1-1; no definite D call. V was trimmed by 1 base and J by 4 bases, leaving 4 bases between them. Germline-derived CDR1 and CDR2 are MDHEN and SYDVKM. CDR3 length: 12 amino acids.

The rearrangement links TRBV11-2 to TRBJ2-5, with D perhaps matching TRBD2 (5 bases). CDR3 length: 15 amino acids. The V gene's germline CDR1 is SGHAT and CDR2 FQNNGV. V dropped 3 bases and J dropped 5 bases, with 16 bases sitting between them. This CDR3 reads CASSFSGLAAETQYF. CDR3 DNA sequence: TGTGCCAGCAGCTTCTCCGGCCTAGCTGCTGAGACCCAGTACTTC.

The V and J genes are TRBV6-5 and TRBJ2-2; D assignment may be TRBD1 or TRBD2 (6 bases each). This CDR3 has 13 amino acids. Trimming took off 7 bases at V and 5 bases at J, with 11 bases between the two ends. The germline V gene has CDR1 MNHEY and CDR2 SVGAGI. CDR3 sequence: CASNKGGTGELFF. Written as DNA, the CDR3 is TGTGCCAGCAATAAAGGGGGGACCGGGGAGCTGTTTTTT.

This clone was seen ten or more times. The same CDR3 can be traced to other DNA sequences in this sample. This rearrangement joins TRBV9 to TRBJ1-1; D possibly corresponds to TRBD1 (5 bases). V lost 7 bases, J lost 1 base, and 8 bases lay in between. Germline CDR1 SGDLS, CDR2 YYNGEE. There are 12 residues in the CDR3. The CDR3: CASQGANTEAFF. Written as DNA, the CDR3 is TGTGCCAGCCAGGGCGCGAACACTGAAGCTTTCTTT. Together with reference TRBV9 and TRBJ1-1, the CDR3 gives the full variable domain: DSGVTQTPKHLITATGQRVTLRCSPRSGDLSVYWYQQSLDQGLQFLIQYYNGEERAKGNILERFSAQQFPDLHSELNLSSLELGDSALYFCASQGANTEAFFGQGTRLTVV.

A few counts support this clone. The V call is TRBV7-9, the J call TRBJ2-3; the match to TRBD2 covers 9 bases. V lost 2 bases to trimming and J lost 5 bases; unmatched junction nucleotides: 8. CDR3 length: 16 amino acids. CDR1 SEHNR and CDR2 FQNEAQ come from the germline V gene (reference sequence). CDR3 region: CASSLTGLASEDTQYF. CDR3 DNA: TGTGCCAGCAGCTTAACTGGACTAGCGTCGGAAGATACGCAGTATTTT.

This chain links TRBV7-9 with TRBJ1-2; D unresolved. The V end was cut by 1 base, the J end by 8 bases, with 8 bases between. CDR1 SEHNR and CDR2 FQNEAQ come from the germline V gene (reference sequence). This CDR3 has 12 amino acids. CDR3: CASSLGSSGYTF. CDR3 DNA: TGTGCCAGCAGCTTAGGATCGTCGGGCTACACCTTC.

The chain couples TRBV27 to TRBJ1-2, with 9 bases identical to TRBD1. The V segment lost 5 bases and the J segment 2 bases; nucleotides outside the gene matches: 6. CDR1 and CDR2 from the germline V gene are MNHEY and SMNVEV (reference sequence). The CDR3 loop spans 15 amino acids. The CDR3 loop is CASSMTGTGNYGYTF. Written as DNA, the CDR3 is TGTGCCAGCAGTATGACCGGGACAGGGAACTATGGCTACACCTTC.

For the CDR3, the DNA is TGTGCCAGCAGCTTTGGGGCTGGAAACACCATATATTTT. Its translation: CASSFGAGNTIYF. The chain recombines TRBV7-3 with TRBJ1-3; no reliable D call. The CDR3 spans 13 residues. V gave up 3 bases and J gave up 2 bases, with 5 bases separating them. CDR1 is SGHTA, CDR2 FQGTGA, per germline.

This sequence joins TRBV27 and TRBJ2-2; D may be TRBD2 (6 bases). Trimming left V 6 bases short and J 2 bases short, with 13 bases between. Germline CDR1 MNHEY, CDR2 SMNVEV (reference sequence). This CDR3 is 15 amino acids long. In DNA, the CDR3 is TGTGCCAGCAGCTTTGGGGGGTTCAACACCGGGGAGCTGTTTTTT. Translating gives CASSFGGFNTGELFF.

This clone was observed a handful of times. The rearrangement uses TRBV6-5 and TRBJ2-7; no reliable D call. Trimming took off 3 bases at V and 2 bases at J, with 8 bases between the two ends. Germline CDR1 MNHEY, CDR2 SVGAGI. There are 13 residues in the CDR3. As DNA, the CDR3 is TGTGCCAGCAGTTATGGCAAAGCCTACGAGCAGTACTTC. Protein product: CASSYGKAYEQYF.

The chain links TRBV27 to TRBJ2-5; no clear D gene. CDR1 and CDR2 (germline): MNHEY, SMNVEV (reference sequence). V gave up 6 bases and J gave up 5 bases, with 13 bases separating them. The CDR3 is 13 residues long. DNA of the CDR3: TGTGCCAGCAGCTCCCCGCCCTGGGAGACCCAGTACTTC. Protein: CASSSPPWETQYF.

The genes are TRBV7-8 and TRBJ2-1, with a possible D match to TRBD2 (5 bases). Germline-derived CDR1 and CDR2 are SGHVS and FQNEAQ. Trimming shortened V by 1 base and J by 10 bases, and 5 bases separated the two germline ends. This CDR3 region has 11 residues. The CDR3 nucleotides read TGTGCCAGCAGCTTAGGGGAGGAGCAGTTCTTC. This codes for CASSLGEEQFF.

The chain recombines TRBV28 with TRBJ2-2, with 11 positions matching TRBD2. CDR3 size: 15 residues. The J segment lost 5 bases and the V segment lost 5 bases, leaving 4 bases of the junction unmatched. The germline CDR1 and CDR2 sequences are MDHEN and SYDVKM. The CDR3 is CASSLSGGATGELFF. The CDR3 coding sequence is TGTGCCAGCAGTCTTAGCGGGGGGGCTACCGGGGAGCTGTTTTTT.